These 25 T cell receptor beta chains were all obtained from the same sample, sequenced in a study of T-cell reconstitution after alpha-beta-depleted transplantation in children. Unique molecular identifiers were incorporated into the prepared TCRbeta library. In TCRdb, the PCR reads were re-called with MiXCR into one record per CDR3 protein. The sample lists 700,000 to 850,000 distinct CDR3 sequences, 16% occurring once. The source material was PBMCs, mostly from graft donor cells, sampled 360 days after TCRalphabeta/CD19-depleted stem cell transplant. The receptors were sampled from a male patient younger than 18 who had a stem cell transplant for acute lymphoblastic leukemia, so the T cells may come from the graft donor.

Only a few counts were recorded for this clonotype. J is TRBJ2-7 and V is TRBV4-1, with TRBD2 identical over 7 bases. Germline lookup yields CDR1 MGHRA and CDR2 YSYEKL. Losses at the gene ends were 1 base for V and 6 bases for J; bases not matched to a gene: 6. The CDR3 has 14 residues. In DNA, the CDR3 is TGCGCCAGCAGCCAAGTCGGGAGGAGGATCGAGCAGTACTTC. This encodes CASSQVGRRIEQYF.

This clonotype was picked up many times. This chain joins TRBV5-1 and TRBJ2-7, with unresolved D. Trimming removed 0 bases at V and 5 bases at J, with 12 bases between. The CDR3 consists of 14 residues. Germline V gene sequence: CDR1 SGHRS, CDR2 YFSETQ. The CDR3 bases are TGCGCCAGCAGCTTGGACGGTCTGATAGACGAGCAGTACTTC. It codes for CASSLDGLIDEQYF.

This clonotype was counted a few times. This rearrangement joins TRBV5-1 to TRBJ2-7; 10 bases fit TRBD2. J lost 5 bases, V lost 5 bases, and 16 bases had no gene match. This CDR3 is built from 17 residues. In germline, CDR1 is SGHRS, CDR2 YFSETQ. The CDR3 sequence is CASSLPSGSGGYDEQYF. The CDR3 bases are TGCGCCAGCAGTCTACCTAGCGGGAGTGGGGGTTACGACGAGCAGTACTTC.

This clonotype was recorded at least ten times. The chain employs TRBV10-3 and TRBJ2-3; D unresolved. V lost 10 bases to trimming and J lost 0 bases, with 5 bases between them. The CDR3 runs to 11 residues. Germline V lookup: CDR1 ENHRY, CDR2 SYGVKD. The CDR3, as DNA: TGTGCCACCACTAGCACAGATACGCAGTATTTT. It yields the protein CATTSTDTQYF.

This clonotype was recorded at least ten times. V gene TRBV12-3 or TRBV12-4 combines with J gene TRBJ2-7; no definite D call. The CDR3 has 12 residues. V lost 5 bases and J 9 bases, leaving 14 bases between the germline ends. The CDR3 sequence is CASSPSGGGQYF. Written as DNA, the CDR3 is TGTGCCAGCAGTCCATCCGGTGGTGGGCAGTACTTC.

This clonotype was counted between two and nine times. V gene TRBV7-8 combines with J gene TRBJ2-1; no firm D call. Germline V CDR1 and CDR2: SGHVS, FQNEAQ. The CDR3 sequence is 13 residues long. Trimming cost V 3 bases and J 4 bases, with 7 bases left between them. CDR3 amino acids: CASSFRTYNEQFF. DNA for the CDR3: TGTGCCAGCAGCTTTAGAACATACAATGAGCAGTTCTTC.

This clonotype has only a few counts. V gene TRBV13 combines with J gene TRBJ2-2; no firm D call. This CDR3 is 13 amino acids long. From germline, CDR1 is PRHDT and CDR2 FYEKMQ (reference sequence). V was clipped by 3 bases and J by 4 bases, with 6 bases between them. CDR3 DNA sequence: TGTGCCAGCAGCTTTTTACCCACCGGGGAGCTGTTTTTT. It specifies CASSFLPTGELFF.

The chain is built from TRBV12-3 or TRBV12-4 and TRBJ1-5, with D maybe TRBD1 (6 bases). This CDR3 has 15 amino acids. Trimming left V 8 bases short and J 0 bases short, with 14 bases between. The CDR3 here is CASHVSRGSNQPQHF. The DNA of the CDR3 is TGTGCCAGCCATGTCTCCAGGGGTAGCAATCAGCCCCAGCATTTT.

This clonotype was counted a few times. The CDR3 protein is CSARARRLAGGRGNEQFF. CDR3 coding DNA: TGCAGTGCTAGAGCCCGCCGACTAGCGGGAGGGAGGGGCAATGAGCAGTTCTTC. The chain combines TRBV20-1 with TRBJ2-1, with 14 positions matching TRBD2. Germline loops: CDR1 DFQATT, CDR2 SNEGSKA (reference sequence). Germline trimming cut 1 base from V and 6 bases from J; bases unmatched to any gene: 11. The CDR3 runs to 18 residues.

The CDR3 sequence: CSARGLAGMLRETQYF. In DNA, the CDR3 is TGCAGTGCTAGAGGACTAGCGGGAATGCTTCGAGAGACCCAGTACTTC. The V gene is TRBV20-1, the J gene TRBJ2-5; 11 nucleotides align to TRBD2. The CDR3 extends over 16 amino acids. Germline values: CDR1 DFQATT, CDR2 SNEGSKA (reference sequence). Trimming at V came to 1 base and at J to 4 bases, leaving 8 bases not matched to a gene.

This clonotype has a count of ten or more. The V call is TRBV6-4, the J call TRBJ2-1, with TRBD2 matching 7 bases. Germline-derived CDR1 and CDR2 are MRHNA and SNTAGT. This CDR3 spans 14 amino acids. Trimming cost V 2 bases and J 9 bases; bases outside gene matches: 7. CDR3 bases: TGTGCCAGCAGTGACAGGGCGGGAGTAGTTGAGCAGTTCTTC. Its translation is CASSDRAGVVEQFF.

Here the CDR3 reads CASSQGASGSSGELFF. CDR3 DNA sequence: TGTGCCAGCAGCCAAGGGGCCAGCGGGAGCTCCGGGGAGCTGTTTTTT. The rearrangement uses TRBV3-1 and TRBJ2-2; 8 bases agree with TRBD2. CDR3 size: 16 residues. The junction had 7 bases not matched to a gene; V was cut back by 1 base and J by 6 bases. From germline, CDR1 is LGHDT and CDR2 YNNKEL (reference sequence).

The V gene is TRBV12-3 or TRBV12-4, the J gene TRBJ2-3; maybe TRBD1 (6 bases). V lost 6 bases and J 0 bases, leaving 10 bases between the germline ends. The CDR3 loop spans 14 amino acids. CDR3 amino acids: CASRGTGSTDTQYF. The CDR3 DNA sequence: TGTGCCAGCAGGGGAACAGGGAGCACAGATACGCAGTATTTT.

The V call is TRBV25-1, the J call TRBJ2-7, with D perhaps matching TRBD1 (5 bases). The CDR3 totals 14 residues. The germline CDR1 and CDR2 sequences are MGHDK and SYGVNS. The germline V and J ends were trimmed by 1 base and 4 bases, with 11 bases remaining between them. The CDR3 nucleotides read TGTGCCAGCAGTGAATCCCTAAGGGGATACGAGCAGTACTTC. It yields the protein CASSESLRGYEQYF.

This clonotype was seen more than once but under ten times. The chain carries TRBV4-1 and TRBJ2-7, with TRBD2 identical over 10 bases. The CDR3 has 16 amino acids. Per the germline V gene, CDR1 is MGHRA and CDR2 is YSYEKL. V lost 6 bases to trimming and J lost 1 base; unmatched junction nucleotides: 9. CDR3 in amino acids: CASSRALAGVSYEQYF. CDR3 DNA: TGCGCCAGCAGTCGCGCTCTAGCGGGAGTATCCTACGAGCAGTACTTC.

This clonotype was counted at least ten times. This chain connects TRBV7-6 to TRBJ2-3, with D possibly matching TRBD1 (5 bases). This CDR3 spans 13 amino acids. Between the trimmed V and J ends, which lost 6 bases and 0 bases, there was a span of 7 bases. Germline CDR1 reads SGHVS; CDR2 reads FNYEAQ. The DNA of the CDR3 is TGTGCCAGCAGAGGGGCAAGCACAGATACGCAGTATTTT. Protein sequence: CASRGASTDTQYF.

The V gene is TRBV7-9, the J gene TRBJ2-7, with TRBD1 matching 7 bases. Germline V gives CDR1 SEHNR, CDR2 FQNEAQ (reference sequence). Losses at the gene ends were 1 base for V and 6 bases for J; bases not matched to a gene: 6. CDR3 size: 14 residues. CDR3 DNA sequence: TGTGCCAGCAGCTTAGTGCAAGGGGGCGGCGAGCAGTACTTC. It translates to CASSLVQGGGEQYF.

This clonotype came up a few times. This chain connects TRBV12-3 or TRBV12-4 to TRBJ2-3; a weak D match, TRBD2 (6 bases). Trimming took off 0 bases at V and 6 bases at J, with 22 bases between the two ends. This CDR3 region has 18 residues. The CDR3 DNA is TGTGCCAGCAGTTTAGCGCCGGGACTCCCCGGTTTGTCGGATACGCAGTATTTT. Protein: CASSLAPGLPGLSDTQYF.

This clonotype has only a few counts. The rearrangement links TRBV5-1 to TRBJ2-6; D is unclear. This CDR3 has 15 amino acids. The germline V gene encodes CDR1 SGHRS and CDR2 YFSETQ. Deletions cut 2 bases from V and 2 bases from J, with 8 bases between. The CDR3 bases are TGCGCCAGCAGCTTTGGCCCAGCTGGGGCCAACGTCCTGACTTTC. As protein: CASSFGPAGANVLTF.

The chain has TRBV18 and TRBJ2-7, with D possibly matching TRBD1 (6 bases). Between the trimmed V and J ends, which lost 1 base and 3 bases, there was a span of 16 bases. The CDR3 is 16 residues long. Germline lookup yields CDR1 KGHSH and CDR2 LQKENI. The CDR3 region has the DNA TGTGCCAGCTCACCACTGAGCTTAAGGGGGAACTACGAGCAGTACTTC. Protein product: CASSPLSLRGNYEQYF.

This chain connects TRBV10-3 to TRBJ2-3; 11 bases are a match to TRBD2. Trimming took 5 bases from V and 4 from J; bases not matched to a gene: 2. Germline V lookup: CDR1 ENHRY, CDR2 SYGVKD. The CDR3 is 14 residues long. DNA of the CDR3: TGTGCCATCAGTCCGGGACTAGCGGCAGATACGCAGTATTTT. Protein product: CAISPGLAADTQYF.

The V gene is TRBV20-1, the J gene TRBJ2-2; a possible D gene is TRBD2 (5 bases). Germline lookup yields CDR1 DFQATT and CDR2 SNEGSKA (reference sequence). V was shortened by 3 bases and J by 4 bases, with 12 bases between the two germline ends. The CDR3 runs to 14 residues. CDR3 coding DNA: TGCAGTGCTAGTCCTGGGAGAGTCACCGGGGAGCTGTTTTTT. Protein: CSASPGRVTGELFF.

This clonotype was recorded at least ten times. The J gene is TRBJ1-5, the V gene TRBV5-5; no firm D call. The CDR3 has 14 residues. Germline V CDR1 and CDR2: SGHKS, YYEKEE (reference sequence). Trimming took 0 bases from V and 3 from J, leaving 7 bases between them. The CDR3: CASSLGRDNQPQHF. The CDR3 bases are TGTGCCAGCAGCTTGGGGAGGGACAATCAGCCCCAGCATTTT. The variable domain in full, completed from reference TRBV5-5 and TRBJ1-5, reads DAGVTQSPTHLIKTRGQQVTLRCSPISGHKSVSWYQQVLGQGPQFIFQYYEKEERGRGNFPDRFSARQFPNYSSELNVNALLLGDSALYLCASSLGRDNQPQHFGDGTRLSIL.

This clonotype occurred a few times. The rearrangement uses TRBV12-3 or TRBV12-4 and TRBJ1-1; D unclear. V was shortened by 7 bases and J by 0 bases, with 12 bases between the two germline ends. The CDR3 runs to 14 residues. The CDR3 reads CASTLGKMNTEAFF. The DNA of the CDR3 is TGTGCCAGCACCTTAGGGAAAATGAACACTGAAGCTTTCTTT.

J is TRBJ2-1 and V is TRBV20-1; 7 positions match TRBD2. The CDR3 is 16 amino acids. Germline CDR1 is DFQATT and CDR2 is SNEGSKA (reference sequence). J lost 3 bases, V lost 4 bases, and 12 bases had no gene match. Here the CDR3 reads CSATGSIGRNYNEQFF. The CDR3 nucleotides read TGCAGTGCTACGGGTTCGATCGGGAGGAACTACAATGAGCAGTTCTTC.